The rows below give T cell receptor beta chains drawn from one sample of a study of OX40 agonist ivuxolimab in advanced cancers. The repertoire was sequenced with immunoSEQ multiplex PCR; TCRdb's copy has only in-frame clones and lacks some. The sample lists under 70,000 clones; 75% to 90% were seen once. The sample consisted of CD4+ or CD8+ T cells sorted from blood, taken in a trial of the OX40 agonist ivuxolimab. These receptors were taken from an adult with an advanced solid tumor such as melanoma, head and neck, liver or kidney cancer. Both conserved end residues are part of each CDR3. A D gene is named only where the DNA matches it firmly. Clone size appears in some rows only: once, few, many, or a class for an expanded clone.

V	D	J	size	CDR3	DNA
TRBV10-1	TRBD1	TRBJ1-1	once	CASNRTGGLTTEAFF	TGCGCCAGCAACAGGACAGGGGGGCTGACCACTGAAGCTTTCTTT
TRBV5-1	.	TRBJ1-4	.	CASTLGGGGKLFF	TGCGCCAGCACCCTCGGGGGTGGTGGAAAACTGTTTTTT
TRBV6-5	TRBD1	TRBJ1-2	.	CASSWDRVSFGYGYTF	TGTGCCAGCAGTTGGGACAGGGTATCTTTCGGCTATGGCTACACCTTC
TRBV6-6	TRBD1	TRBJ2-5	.	CASSRTGETQYF	TGTGCCAGCAGTCGGACAGGCGAGACCCAGTACTTC
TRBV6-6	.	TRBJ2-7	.	CASSYQGTSIEQYF	TGTGCCAGCAGTTACCAGGGCACCAGCATCGAGCAGTACTTC
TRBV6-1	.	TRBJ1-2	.	CASSQGPANYGYTF	TGTGCCAGCAGCCAGGGGCCAGCCAACTATGGCTACACCTTC
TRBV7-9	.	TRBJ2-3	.	CASSLGRSAGADTQYF	TGTGCCAGCAGCTTAGGAAGGTCGGCCGGGGCAGATACGCAGTATTTT
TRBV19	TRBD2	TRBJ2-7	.	CASSSRLAGGPGEQYF	TGTGCCAGTAGTAGCCGACTAGCGGGAGGGCCGGGGGAGCAGTACTTC
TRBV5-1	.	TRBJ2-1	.	CASSWADSTDEQFF	TGCGCCAGCAGCTGGGCGGACAGTACGGATGAGCAGTTCTTC
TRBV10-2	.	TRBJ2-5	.	CASSESVVDQETQYF	TGCGCCAGCAGTGAGTCGGTGGTAGACCAAGAGACCCAGTACTTC
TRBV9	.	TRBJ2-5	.	CASSDYGEETQYF	TGTGCCAGCAGCGATTACGGGGAAGAGACCCAGTACTTC
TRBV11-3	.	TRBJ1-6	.	CASSLLSGGYNSPLHF	TGTGCCAGCAGCTTACTTTCCGGCGGGTATAATTCACCCCTCCACTTT
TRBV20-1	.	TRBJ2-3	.	CSAIIGDTQYF	TGCAGTGCCATCATAGGGGATACGCAGTATTTT
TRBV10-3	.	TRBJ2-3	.	CAISNYQGLVDTQYF	TGTGCCATCAGCAATTATCAGGGTTTAGTAGATACGCAGTATTTT
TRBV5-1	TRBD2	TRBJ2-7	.	CASSLLPPSGAIDPYEQYF	TGCGCCAGCAGCTTATTACCCCCCAGCGGGGCTATAGACCCCTACGAGCAGTACTTC
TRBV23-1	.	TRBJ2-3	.	CAVPRGGVSTDTQYF	TGCGCCGTCCCAAGGGGTGGCGTAAGCACAGATACGCAGTATTTT
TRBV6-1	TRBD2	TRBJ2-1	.	CASRDQAGGREQFF	TGTGCCAGCAGAGACCAAGCGGGAGGCCGCGAGCAGTTCTTC
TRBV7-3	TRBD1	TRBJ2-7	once	CASRSGQGNEQYF	TGTGCCAGCAGATCCGGACAGGGTAACGAGCAGTACTTC
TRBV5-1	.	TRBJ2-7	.	CASSPVDRAGEQYF	TGCGCCAGCAGCCCGGTTGACAGGGCGGGGGAGCAGTACTTC
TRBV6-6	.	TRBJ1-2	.	CASSYNHRNYGYTF	TGTGCCAGCAGTTACAACCACAGAAACTATGGCTACACCTTC
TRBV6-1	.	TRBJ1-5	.	CASSDRVGNQPQHF	TGTGCCAGCAGTGACAGGGTGGGCAATCAGCCCCAGCATTTT
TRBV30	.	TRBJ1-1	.	CAWSVGRVNTEAFF	TGTGCCTGGAGTGTTGGCAGGGTGAACACTGAAGCTTTCTTT
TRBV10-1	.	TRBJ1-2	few	CASSESGGYGYTF	TGCGCCAGCAGTGAGTCGGGGGGCTATGGCTACACCTTC
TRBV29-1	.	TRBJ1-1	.	CSGQGLLGTEAFF	TGCAGCGGCCAGGGATTACTGGGCACTGAAGCTTTCTTT
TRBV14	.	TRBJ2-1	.	CASSQPGSLIREQFF	TGTGCCAGCAGCCAACCCGGGAGCCTAATTCGCGAGCAGTTCTTC
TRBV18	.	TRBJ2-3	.	CASSPDVTQYF	TGTGCCAGCTCACCCGATGTTACGCAGTATTTT
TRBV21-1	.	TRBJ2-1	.	CASSDRGDEQFF	TGTGCCAGCAGCGACAGGGGTGATGAGCAGTTCTTC
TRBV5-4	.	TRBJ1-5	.	CASSLGNNQPQHF	TGTGCCAGCAGCTTGGGTAACAATCAGCCCCAGCATTTT
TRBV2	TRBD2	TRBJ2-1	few	CASRPGTSYNEQFF	TGTGCCAGCAGGCCCGGGACTAGTTACAATGAGCAGTTCTTC
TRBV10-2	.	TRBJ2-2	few	CASKRDTNTGELFF	TGCGCCAGCAAAAGGGACACTAACACCGGGGAGCTGTTTTTT
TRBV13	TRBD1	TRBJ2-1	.	CASSSRDREEQFF	TGTGCCAGCAGCTCCCGGGACAGAGAAGAGCAGTTCTTC
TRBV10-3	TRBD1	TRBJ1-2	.	CAISEQGYDGYTF	TGTGCCATCAGTGAACAGGGGTACGATGGCTACACCTTC
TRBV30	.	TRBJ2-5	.	CAWSVRGQETQYF	TGTGCCTGGAGTGTACGAGGGCAAGAGACCCAGTACTTC
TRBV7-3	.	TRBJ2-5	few	CASSSTGFGETQYF	TGTGCCAGCAGCTCTACAGGGTTCGGGGAGACCCAGTACTTC
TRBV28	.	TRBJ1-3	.	CASSLVIHNGNTIYF	TGTGCCAGCAGTTTAGTGATACACAACGGAAACACCATATATTTT
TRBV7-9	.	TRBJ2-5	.	CASSVKWETQYF	TGTGCCAGCAGCGTGAAGTGGGAGACCCAGTACTTC
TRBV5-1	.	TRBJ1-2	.	CASSPGTSSFHGYTF	TGCGCCAGCAGCCCCGGGACCTCTTCCTTCCATGGCTACACCTTC
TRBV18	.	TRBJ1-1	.	CASSPQGGMNTEAFF	TGTGCCAGCTCACCACAGGGGGGCATGAACACTGAAGCTTTCTTT
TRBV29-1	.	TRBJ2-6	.	CSVQTGSSSGANVLTF	TGCAGCGTTCAAACCGGGAGTAGCTCTGGGGCCAACGTCCTGACTTTC
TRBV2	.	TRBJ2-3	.	CASRGTYTDTQYF	TGTGCCAGCAGGGGGACTTACACAGATACGCAGTATTTT
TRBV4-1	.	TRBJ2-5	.	CASSQTGGRGETQYF	TGCGCCAGCAGCCAAACCGGGGGCAGGGGAGAGACCCAGTACTTC
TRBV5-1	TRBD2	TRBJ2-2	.	CASSLDSSGVNTGELFF	TGCGCCAGCAGCTTGGATTCGAGCGGGGTGAACACCGGGGAGCTGTTTTTT
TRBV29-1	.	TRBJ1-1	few	CSVGALEAFF	TGCAGCGTTGGGGCTCTCGAAGCTTTCTTT
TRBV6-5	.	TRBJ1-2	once	CASSSQGNGYTF	TGTGCCAGCAGTTCCCAGGGGAACGGCTACACCTTC
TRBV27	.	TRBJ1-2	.	CASSLSRQVEDYGYTF	TGTGCCAGCAGTTTATCTAGACAGGTGGAGGACTATGGCTACACCTTC
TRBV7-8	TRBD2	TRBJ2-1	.	CASSLVGLAGAYEQFF	TGTGCCAGCAGCTTAGTAGGACTAGCGGGAGCGTATGAGCAGTTCTTC
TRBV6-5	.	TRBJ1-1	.	CASNSGTAEAFF	TGTGCCAGCAACTCAGGGACCGCCGAAGCTTTCTTT
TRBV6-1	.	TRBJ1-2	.	CASSEEGWRGYTF	TGTGCCAGCAGTGAGGAGGGGTGGCGTGGCTACACCTTC
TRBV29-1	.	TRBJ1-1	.	CSVGEGPYTEAFF	TGCAGCGTCGGGGAGGGACCCTACACTGAAGCTTTCTTT